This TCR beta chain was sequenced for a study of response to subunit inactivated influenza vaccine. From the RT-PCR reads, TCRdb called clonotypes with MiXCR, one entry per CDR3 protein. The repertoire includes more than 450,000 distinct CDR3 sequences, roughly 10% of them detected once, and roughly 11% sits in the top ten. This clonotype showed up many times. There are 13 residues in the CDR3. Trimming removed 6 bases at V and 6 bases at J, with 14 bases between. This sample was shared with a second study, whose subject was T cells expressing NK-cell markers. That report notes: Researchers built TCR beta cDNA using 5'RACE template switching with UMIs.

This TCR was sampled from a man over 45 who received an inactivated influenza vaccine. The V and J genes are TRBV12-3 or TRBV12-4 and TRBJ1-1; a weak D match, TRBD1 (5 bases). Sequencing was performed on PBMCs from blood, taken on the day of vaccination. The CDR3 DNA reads TGTGCCAGCAGGGCAACGGCGGGGGCTGAAGCTTTCTTT. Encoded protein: CASRATAGAEAFF.